Presented here are 23 T cell receptor beta chains from one specimen sequenced in a study of spatial heterogeneity in lung cancer. Findings and caveats of the study: Higher tumor mutation counts went along with higher counts of expanded intratumoral alpha and beta TCRs.

Their recognized antigens are unknown. Time point meaning: sample taken at primary tumor resection. TCRdb re-analysed the 5' RACE reads in MiXCR, keeping a single row per CDR3 protein. The sample shows 15,000 to 20,000 distinct CDR3 sequences, 6.2% of them seen only once. The sample was lung tumor tissue, taken at surgery. The source of these receptors is a male donor with early-stage non-small cell lung cancer.

This clonotype has a count of ten or more. The library was built for alpha chains, so this beta chain is an off-target read and its size means little. This chain uses TRBV28 with TRBJ2-5, with D maybe TRBD2 (5 bases). Germline V gene sequence: CDR1 MDHEN, CDR2 SYDVKM. V lost 5 bases and J lost 5, with 6 bases in between. CDR3 length equals 11 residues. The CDR3: CASSGEETQYF. In DNA, the CDR3 is TGTGCCAGCAGTGGGGAGGAGACCCAGTACTTC.

This clonotype was seen ten or more times. Little can be read into the size of this beta chain, an off-target read in a library designed for alpha chains. The rearrangement uses TRBV5-1 and TRBJ2-2, with 7 bases lining up with TRBD1. The CDR3 extends over 15 amino acids. Germline lookup yields CDR1 SGHRS and CDR2 YFSETQ. V trimming: 4 bases; J trimming: 6 bases; junction bases outside the gene matches: 9. The CDR3 DNA follows: TGCGCCAGCAGCCCTCAACCCACAGGGGCCGGGGAGCTGTTTTTT. This gives the protein CASSPQPTGAGELFF.

This clonotype was detected ten times or more. This beta chain appears as a stray read in a library generated for alpha chains; its size is not informative. The J gene is TRBJ2-1, the V gene TRBV3-1; D remains unclear. Germline V gene data show CDR1 as LGHDT and CDR2 as YNNKEL (reference sequence). CDR3 length equals 11 residues. V dropped 4 bases and J dropped 6 bases, with 4 bases sitting between them. The CDR3 region is CASSLRNEQFF. Here the CDR3 DNA reads TGTGCCAGCAGCCTACGCAATGAGCAGTTCTTC.

There are many counts of this clonotype. This beta chain is off target for a library built for alpha chains, so its abundance means little. The CDR3 DNA reads as TGTGCCAGCAGCTTCTGGCAGGGGCTCCAAGAGACCCAGTACTTC. It translates to CASSFWQGLQETQYF. The chain recombines TRBV7-2 with TRBJ2-5; D is perhaps TRBD1 (6 bases). CDR3 size: 15 residues. Trimming stripped 3 bases from V and 1 base from J, with 12 bases between. Germline V gives CDR1 SGHTA, CDR2 FQGNSA.

This clonotype came up many times. With the library built for alpha chains, this beta chain is off target and its frequency is not meaningful. The chain is built from TRBV29-1 and TRBJ2-2; D not resolved. This CDR3 contains 12 residues. Germline V lookup: CDR1 SQVTM, CDR2 ANQGSEA. Trimming cost V 4 bases and J 6 bases, with 9 bases left between them. The CDR3 reads CSVGQKAGELFF. CDR3 coding DNA: TGCAGCGTTGGACAAAAGGCCGGGGAGCTGTTTTTT.

In the case of this clonotype: This beta chain is an unintended read in a library built for alpha chains; its size means little. The rearrangement links TRBV20-1 to TRBJ2-3, with D perhaps assigned TRBD1 or TRBD2 (5 bases each). Germline V gene sequence: CDR1 DFQATT, CDR2 SNEGSKA (reference sequence). The CDR3 has 15 residues. The V gene lost 6 bases and the J gene lost 1 base, with 17 bases spanning the gap. The CDR3 region has the DNA TGCAGTGCCCCCCGGGAAGGGACGGGCACAGATACGCAGTATTTT. Amino acid sequence: CSAPREGTGTDTQYF.

This clonotype has at least ten counts. A library made for alpha chains picked up this beta chain off target, so its size means little. V usage is TRBV9 and J usage is TRBJ1-6; D gene ambiguous. The CDR3 runs to 12 residues. The germline V gene encodes CDR1 SGDLS and CDR2 YYNGEE. The V and J ends lost 0 bases and 6 bases respectively, with 1 base between them. CDR3 DNA: TGTGCCAGCAGCGTAGGTAATTCACCCCTCCACTTT. Encoded protein: CASSVGNSPLHF.

A note on this clonotype: A library made for alpha chains picked up this beta chain off target, so its size means little. The genes are TRBV6-5 and TRBJ1-5; D may be TRBD1 (5 bases). Trimming left V 6 bases short and J 1 base short, with 7 bases between. The germline V gene has CDR1 MNHEY and CDR2 SVGAGI. The CDR3 consists of 13 residues. CDR3 nucleotides: TGTGCCAGCAGAGGGGTAAGCAATCAGCCCCAGCATTTT. It translates to CASRGVSNQPQHF.

By share of the sample, this clonotype is medium-sized. This beta chain turned up in a library designed for alpha chains; as an off-target read, its abundance says little. This chain links TRBV7-8 with TRBJ2-1; D is unclear. Germline assignment: CDR1 SGHVS and CDR2 FQNEAQ. Trimming shortened V by 4 bases and J by 6 bases, and 7 bases separated the two germline ends. This CDR3 is built from 12 residues. CDR3 residues: CASSSGFNEQFF. The CDR3, as DNA: TGTGCCAGCAGCTCTGGGTTCAATGAGCAGTTCTTC.

This clonotype was picked up many times. The size of this beta chain means little, since it is a stray read in a library made for alpha chains. The genes are TRBV4-3 and TRBJ1-1; D remains ambiguous. CDR3 length: 14 residues. With 4 bases removed from V and 1 base from J, the gap between germline ends came to 10 bases. Germline-derived CDR1 and CDR2 are LGHNA and YSLEER. CDR3 DNA: TGCGCCAGCAGCCCCGTATCATCGAACACTGAAGCTTTCTTT. This codes for CASSPVSSNTEAFF.

This clonotype was counted a few times. For a library built for alpha chains, this beta chain is a stray read; little rests on its size. CDR3: CASSAYGPNTEAFF. In DNA form, the CDR3 reads TGCGCCAGCAGTGCTTACGGGCCCAACACTGAAGCTTTCTTT. This rearrangement joins TRBV10-2 to TRBJ1-1; no firm D call. CDR1 and CDR2 from the germline V gene are WSHSY and SAAADI. V was trimmed by 4 bases and J by 2 bases, leaving 11 bases between them. CDR3 length: 14 amino acids.

There are many counts of this clonotype. This beta chain slipped into a library made for alpha chains as a stray read, so its size is not meaningful. The rearrangement links TRBV2 to TRBJ1-2, with D possibly matching TRBD1 (5 bases). The CDR3 sequence is 15 residues long. Germline loops: CDR1 SNHLY, CDR2 FYNNEI. Trimming removed 4 bases from V and 3 bases from J, with 15 bases in between. CDR3 loop: CASSGTGLLDYGYTF. In DNA form, the CDR3 reads TGTGCCAGCAGTGGAACGGGACTCCTAGACTATGGCTACACCTTC.

This clonotype has a count of ten or more. This beta chain represents an off-target read in a library built for alpha chains; its size is of limited meaning. The gene calls are TRBV10-3 and TRBJ2-7; 11 nucleotides agree with TRBD2. This CDR3 spans 16 amino acids. V was clipped by 3 bases and J by 3 bases; unmatched bases: 7. CDR1 is ENHRY, CDR2 SYGVKD, per germline. The CDR3 DNA reads TGTGCCATCAGTGATGCCCGACTAGCGGGGCTCTACGAGCAGTACTTC. Its translation is CAISDARLAGLYEQYF.

A remark on this clonotype: This beta chain was picked up by a library intended for alpha chains and is off target, so its count carries little meaning. The chain has TRBV3-1 and TRBJ1-1; D perhaps matches TRBD1 (5 bases). V lost 0 bases, J lost 5 bases, and 10 bases lay in between. CDR3 length: 14 amino acids. Germline V gene sequence: CDR1 LGHDT, CDR2 YNNKEL (reference sequence). The CDR3 DNA reads as TGTGCCAGCAGCCAAGACAGGTCAGGGACTGAAGCTTTCTTT. Protein product: CASSQDRSGTEAFF.

For this clonotype: With the library built for alpha chains, this beta chain is off target and its frequency is not meaningful. V is TRBV2 and J is TRBJ2-3; D is unresolved. This CDR3 is 13 amino acids long. Germline V gene lookup returns CDR1 SNHLY and CDR2 FYNNEI. V dropped 4 bases and J dropped 2 bases, with 7 bases sitting between them. The CDR3 reads CASSGDHTDTQYF. The CDR3 nucleotides read TGTGCCAGCAGTGGGGATCACACAGATACGCAGTATTTT.

This clonotype has at least ten counts. A library made for alpha chains picked up this beta chain off target, so its size means little. The chain joins TRBV28 to TRBJ2-2; no definite D call. Looked up from germline, CDR1 is MDHEN and CDR2 is SYDVKM. The length of the CDR3 is 14 residues. V lost 3 bases and J 0 bases, leaving 5 bases between the germline ends. The CDR3 DNA follows: TGTGCCAGCAGTTTTAACCCGAACACCGGGGAGCTGTTTTTT. Translation: CASSFNPNTGELFF. Together with reference TRBV28 and TRBJ2-2, the CDR3 gives the full variable domain: DVKVTQSSRYLVKRTGEKVFLECVQDMDHENMFWYRQDPGLGLRLIYFSYDVKMKEKGDIPEGYSVSREKKERFSLILESASTNQTSMYLCASSFNPNTGELFFGEGSRLTVL.

This clonotype has just a few counts. Since the library was made to target alpha chains, this beta chain is a stray read and its abundance is not meaningful. The J gene is TRBJ1-1, the V gene TRBV3-1; D is undetermined. This CDR3 is built from 12 residues. V was cut by 1 base and J by 5 bases, with 5 bases left in between. Germline values: CDR1 LGHDT, CDR2 YNNKEL (reference sequence). CDR3 region: CASSQVGTEAFF. The CDR3 region has the DNA TGTGCCAGCAGCCAAGTGGGGACTGAAGCTTTCTTT.

This clonotype was found many times. A library prepared for alpha chains yielded this beta chain as an off-target read; its size is of little meaning. The chain combines TRBV6-6 with TRBJ2-5; 8 nucleotides agree with TRBD1. Germline V gene lookup returns CDR1 MNHNY and CDR2 SVGAGI (reference sequence). The ends lost 6 bases at V and 3 bases at J; junction bases unmatched: 3. The CDR3 extends over 13 amino acids. This chain's CDR3 is CASSWTGKETQYF. In DNA form, the CDR3 reads TGTGCCAGCAGCTGGACAGGGAAAGAGACCCAGTACTTC.

There are many counts of this clonotype. As an off-target read in a library built for alpha chains, this beta chain has a frequency of little significance. The V gene is TRBV5-1, the J gene TRBJ2-6; tentative D call: TRBD2 (5 bases). The CDR3 covers 18 residues. V lost 1 base to trimming and J lost 1 base, with 15 bases between them. Germline lookup yields CDR1 SGHRS and CDR2 YFSETQ. The CDR3 reads CASSLNGVYESGANVLTF. The CDR3 DNA follows: TGCGCCAGCAGCTTGAACGGGGTTTACGAATCTGGGGCCAACGTCCTGACTTTC.

By share, this clonotype counts as medium-sized (0.01 to 0.1%). This beta chain is an unintended read in a library built for alpha chains; its size means little. The gene calls are TRBV27 and TRBJ2-3, with 9 bases matching TRBD1. CDR1 and CDR2 from the germline V gene are MNHEY and SMNVEV (reference sequence). V shed 2 bases, J shed 4 bases, and the junction held 1 base outside the gene matches. The CDR3 has 14 amino acids. This CDR3 is CASSLTGGPDTQYF. CDR3 sequence (DNA): TGTGCCAGCAGTTTAACAGGGGGCCCAGATACGCAGTATTTT.

This clonotype was recorded at least ten times. Since it is a stray read in a library aimed at alpha chains, this beta chain has a size that is not meaningful. The V and J genes are TRBV2 and TRBJ2-3, with D possibly being TRBD2 (5 bases). This CDR3 is 15 amino acids long. Trimming took off 6 bases at V and 2 bases at J, with 15 bases between the two ends. CDR1 is SNHLY and CDR2 is FYNNEI in the germline V gene. The CDR3 DNA is TGTGCCAGCAGCAGGAGTGGAGGTTTCACAGATACGCAGTATTTT. Residues: CASSRSGGFTDTQYF.

This clonotype was counted at least ten times. As an off-target read in a library built for alpha chains, this beta chain has a frequency of little significance. The chain has TRBV19 and TRBJ1-6; no firm D call. The V end lost 3 bases, the J end lost 12 bases, and 18 bases lay between the germline ends. The CDR3 has 15 residues. The V gene's germline CDR1 is LNHDA and CDR2 SQIVND (reference sequence). CDR3 loop: CASSIDWAAGRPLHF. CDR3 DNA sequence: TGTGCCAGTAGTATTGACTGGGCGGCCGGTCGACCCCTCCACTTT.

In this sample, this clonotype turned up many times. As an off-target read in a library built for alpha chains, this beta chain has a frequency of little significance. V and J are TRBV12-3 or TRBV12-4 and TRBJ2-3, with no clear D. There are 13 residues in the CDR3. V was pared by 3 bases and J by 0 bases, with 4 bases between. CDR3 sequence (DNA): TGTGCCAGCAGTTTGCCTAGCACAGATACGCAGTATTTT. Translation gives CASSLPSTDTQYF.